This passage covers 5 T cell receptor beta chains from one sample sequenced in a study of breast tumors, draining lymph nodes, adjacent tissues. Breast cancer patients provided tissue from their axillary draining lymph nodes. TCRdb reprocessed the multiplex PCR reads via MiXCR and lists one record per CDR3 protein. Of about 140,000 distinct CDR3 sequences in the sample, about 20% are singletons; the top ten hold roughly 2.5%. Sequenced input: axillary lymph node tissue. Receptors were obtained from a female donor with breast cancer. Some clones in this sample may be carry-over from other donors' samples.

The rearrangement links TRBV19 to TRBJ2-7; D not resolved. The CDR3 is 14 residues long. The V gene lost 7 bases and the J gene lost 0 bases, with 13 bases spanning the gap. Germline loops: CDR1 LNHDA, CDR2 SQIVND (reference sequence). The CDR3 bases are TGTGCCAGTATTATCCCTCCAAGCTCCTACGAGCAGTACTTC. Its protein is CASIIPPSSYEQYF. Full variable domain (remainder filled in from reference TRBV19 and TRBJ2-7): DGGITQSPKYLFRKEGQNVTLSCEQNLNHDAMYWYRQDPGQGLRLIYYSQIVNDFQKGDIAEGYSVSREKKESFPLTVTSAQKNPTAFYLCASIIPPSSYEQYFGPGTRLTVT.

This clonotype was observed at least ten times. The genes are TRBV5-1 and TRBJ1-4, with 7 bases matching TRBD1. V was clipped by 2 bases and J by 6 bases; unmatched bases: 7. Germline CDR1 reads SGHRS; CDR2 reads YFSETQ. This CDR3 has 15 residues. The CDR3 DNA is TGCGCCAGCAGCTTAATCGGGACAGTGGATGAAAAACTGTTTTTT. This gives the protein CASSLIGTVDEKLFF.

At least ten counts were recorded for this clonotype. This chain uses TRBV20-1 with TRBJ2-7, with D perhaps matching TRBD1 (5 bases). CDR3 length equals 13 residues. V lost 0 bases, J lost 1 base, and 7 bases lay in between. In germline, CDR1 is DFQATT, CDR2 SNEGSKA (reference sequence). CDR3 in amino acids: CSARDQGSYEQYF. The CDR3 coding sequence is TGCAGTGCTAGAGATCAGGGTTCCTACGAGCAGTACTTC.

This clonotype was counted ten times or more. This chain uses TRBV29-1 with TRBJ1-5, with D tentatively TRBD1 (6 bases). Germline lookup yields CDR1 SQVTM and CDR2 ANQGSEA. The CDR3 contains 13 residues. V was cut by 5 bases and J by 5 bases, with 13 bases left in between. The CDR3 DNA follows: TGCAGCGTTAGGGGGGGGAATGATCAGCCCCAGCATTTT. As protein: CSVRGGNDQPQHF.

In this sample, this clonotype turned up many times. V gene TRBV11-3 combines with J gene TRBJ2-2, with D possibly being TRBD2 (5 bases). Between the trimmed V and J ends, which lost 5 bases and 8 bases, there was a span of 15 bases. Germline CDR1 is SGHNT and CDR2 is YENEEA. The CDR3 sequence is 14 residues long. The CDR3, as DNA: TGTGCCAGCAGCCCCCACCGACTAATGGGGGAGCTGTTTTTT. Its translation is CASSPHRLMGELFF.